This T cell receptor (beta chain) was documented in a study of T cell responses to AZD1222 COVID-19 vaccine. At the level of the study: Second-dose timings of about 4 or about 12 weeks were pooled. Overall study findings and caveats: Baseline serology detected seropositivity in only 6 or 7 AZD1222 recipients. The study reported that nearly half of spike-specific TCRs target unmutated variant regions.

The CDR3 extends over 16 amino acids. Germline values: CDR1 SGHVS, CDR2 FNYEAQ. V was pared by 5 bases and J by 1 base, with 1 base of the junction left unmatched. The protocol was immunoSEQ multiplex PCR, while the TCRdb copy is restricted to in-frame clones and leaves out a portion. Among 120,000 or so clones listed, 90% were seen once. This clone showed up just once. Its specificity is unknown. Sequenced here: peripheral blood, sampled on day 0 of AZD1222 vaccination. The sequence was obtained from an adult in good health. V gene TRBV7-6 combines with J gene TRBJ2-1, with 14 positions matching TRBD2. In nucleotides, the CDR3 is TGTGCCAGCAGCCGGACTAGCGGGGGGTCCTACAATGAGCAGTTCTTC. This encodes CASSRTSGGSYNEQFF.